This TCR beta chain was found in a study of blood T cell repertoires in COVID-19. The overall study: COVID-19 samples from acute and convalescent phases originated in the United States, Italy and Spain. From T cells, B-cell-depleted T cells, or PBMCs came the material, which was cDNA or gDNA.

Authors' data handling: Estimates of nucleated cell counts were drawn from the amplification of reference gene primers. Repertoires were generated with immunoSEQ multiplex PCR, while TCRdb's copy carries only in-frame clones and drops some. The V and J calls and the clone size are those of that table, but D and trimming were determined from the DNA. Among more than 65,000 clones listed, roughly 89% were seen once. Germline CDR1 SGHTA, CDR2 FQGNSA. Trimming removed 5 bases from V and 1 base from J; junction bases left unmatched: 11. The CDR3 length is 17 residues. The TCR was taken from a man in his fifties or sixties with acute or convalescent COVID-19. The sample was peripheral blood. V usage is TRBV7-2 and J usage is TRBJ2-5; TRBD2 aligns across 9 bases. CDR3 amino acids: CASSPYAGGRGQETQYF. In DNA, the CDR3 is TGTGCCAGCAGCCCATACGCGGGGGGGCGGGGCCAAGAGACCCAGTACTTC.